This T cell receptor beta chain is drawn from a study of blood T cell repertoires in COVID-19. The wider study: Acute and convalescent COVID-19 samples came from the United States, Italy and Spain. PBMCs, B-cell-depleted T cells, or T cells provided the cDNA or gDNA that made up the material.

Seattle cases were enrolled at active infection and followed longitudinally. The V gene lost 6 bases and the J gene lost 5 bases, with 11 bases spanning the gap. The CDR3 is 14 residues long. Germline lookup yields CDR1 SNHLY and CDR2 FYNNEI. Per the study methods: Nucleated cell number was recorded as an estimate derived from reference gene primer amplification. Sequencing was performed with immunoSEQ multiplex PCR; in TCRdb, only in-frame clones are kept and a portion is missing. The DNA gave D and trimming, while V, J and clone size come from that table. The sample yields just over 300,000 clones, nearly 90% seen once.

This clonotype was sampled from a woman aged 25 to 45 with COVID-19, enrolled during active disease. The chain has TRBV2 and TRBJ1-6; D is possibly TRBD1 (5 bases). Input material: peripheral blood. The CDR3 nucleotides are TGTGCCAGCAGCTATGACAGCAATAATTCACCCCTCCACTTT. Residues: CASSYDSNNSPLHF.